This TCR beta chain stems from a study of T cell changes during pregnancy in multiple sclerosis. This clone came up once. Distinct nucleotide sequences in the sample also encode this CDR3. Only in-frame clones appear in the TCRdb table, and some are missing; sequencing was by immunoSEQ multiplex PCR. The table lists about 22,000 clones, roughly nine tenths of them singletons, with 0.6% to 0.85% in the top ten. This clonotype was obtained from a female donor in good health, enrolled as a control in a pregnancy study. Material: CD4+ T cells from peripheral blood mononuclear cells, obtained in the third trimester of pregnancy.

The CDR3 reads CASSPGQGPGNTIYF. The CDR3 DNA sequence: TGTGCCAGCAGCCCCGGACAGGGCCCTGGAAACACCATATATTTT. V usage is TRBV11-3 and J usage is TRBJ1-3, with 8 bases lining up with TRBD1. The CDR3 is made up of 15 amino acids. The germline CDR1 and CDR2 sequences are SGHNT and YENEEA. Trimming at V came to 5 bases and at J to 2 bases, leaving 5 bases not matched to a gene.